This T cell receptor beta chain was recovered during a study of cytomegalovirus exposure and HLA in healthy donors. As to this clone: Its ends do not fully match the called genes, so a read error is possible.

The CDR3 contains 18 residues. Germline V gene sequence: CDR1 SGDLS, CDR2 YYNGEE. Unrecorded immune exposure was likely among donors, who were nominally healthy when sampled. The PCR contained 60 Vbeta and 13 Jbeta primers. TCRdb's copy holds only in-frame clones and misses some; the assay was immunoSEQ multiplex PCR. The sample data list about 50,000 clones. The sample comprised PBMCs. The clonotype originates from a man between 18 and 35 years old in good health and CMV-seropositive. The rearrangement links TRBV9 to TRBJ2-1; TRBD2 matches at 13 bases. Written as DNA, the CDR3 is TGTACCAGCAGCGTAGCTGGAGGTCGCGGACTAGCGGGAGTTGAGCAGTTCTTC. Translated, it gives CTSSVAGGRGLAGVEQFF.